This is a list of T cell receptor beta chains from one sample in a study of blood T cell repertoires in COVID-19. TCRdb's table, derived via immunoSEQ multiplex PCR, lists solely in-frame clones and lacks some. The sample lists some 200,000 clones; around four fifths were seen once. The sequenced sample consisted of peripheral blood. The source of these receptors is a woman in her seventies with COVID-19, enrolled during active disease. Both conserved end residues are part of each CDR3. A D gene is named only where the DNA matches it firmly. Only part of the rows carry a size: once, few, many, or a class if the clone is expanded.

NA	TRBD1	TRBJ2-2	TRBV5-4	CASSYYRGVNTGELFF	TGTGCCAGCAGCTACTACAGGGGCGTAAACACCGGGGAGCTGTTTTTT
NA	NA	TRBJ2-5	TRBV10-2	CASSGAFDRAGQETQYF	TGCGCCAGCAGTGGAGCATTCGACAGGGCGGGACAAGAGACCCAGTACTTC
once	TRBD1	TRBJ2-7	TRBV24-1	CATSRAGTGSDEQYF	TGTGCCACCAGTCGGGCAGGGACAGGGAGCGACGAGCAGTACTTC
NA	NA	TRBJ1-5	TRBV27	CASNLCPRGIGNQPQHF	TGTGCCAGCAATCTTTGCCCCCGGGGAATAGGCAATCAGCCCCAGCATTTT
NA	TRBD1	TRBJ1-2	TRBV11-2	CASSRDRGSYGYTF	TGTGCCAGCAGCCGGGACAGGGGTTCCTATGGCTACACCTTC
many	NA	TRBJ1-1	TRBV2	CASSANGNTEAFF	TGTGCCAGCAGTGCGAACGGGAACACTGAAGCTTTCTTT
NA	TRBD2	TRBJ2-1	TRBV5-6	CASSLGAGVLPFF	TGTGCCAGCAGCTTGGGAGCGGGAGTCTTACCGTTCTTC
NA	NA	TRBJ2-5	TRBV7-3	CASSLTAEQETQYF	TGTGCCAGCAGCTTAACAGCGGAGCAAGAGACCCAGTACTTC
NA	TRBD1	TRBJ2-7	TRBV5-1	CASSPQGANEQYF	TGCGCCAGCAGCCCACAGGGGGCGAACGAGCAGTACTTC
NA	TRBD1	TRBJ2-1	TRBV28	CASSITGAVSYNEQFF	TGTGCCAGCAGTATTACAGGGGCCGTCTCCTACAATGAGCAGTTCTTC
once	NA	TRBJ1-3	TRBV6-5	CASSYSSQSSGNTIYF	TGTGCCAGCAGTTACTCGAGCCAAAGCTCTGGAAACACCATATATTTT
NA	NA	TRBJ1-3	TRBV6-2/TRBV6-3	CASSDRPGRLGGNTIYF	TGTGCCAGCAGTGACCGACCCGGAAGACTCGGGGGAAACACCATATATTTT
NA	TRBD2	TRBJ2-1	TRBV14	CASSPHRDYVYNEQFF	TGTGCCAGCAGCCCACACCGGGACTATGTATACAATGAGCAGTTCTTC
NA	TRBD2	TRBJ2-3	TRBV7-3	CASSLMSTGTSGRAGDTDTQYF	TGTGCCAGCAGCTTAATGTCTACCGGGACTAGCGGGAGGGCCGGGGACACAGATACGCAGTATTTT
NA	TRBD1	TRBJ1-6	TRBV7-6	CASSPGQGNSPLHF	TGTGCCAGCAGCCCTGGACAGGGCAACTCACCCCTCCACTTT
NA	TRBD2	TRBJ2-3	TRBV9	CASSGGLAGGMEGTDTQYF	TGTGCCAGCAGCGGGGGACTAGCGGGAGGAATGGAAGGCACAGATACGCAGTATTTT
NA	NA	TRBJ1-3	TRBV5-6	CASSLLQGLGNTIYF	TGTGCCAGCAGCTTGTTACAGGGCCTAGGAAACACCATATATTTT
NA	NA	TRBJ2-1	TRBV18	CASSPSAPEHYNEQFF	TGTGCCAGCTCACCATCGGCGCCGGAGCACTACAATGAGCAGTTCTTC
NA	TRBD1	TRBJ2-5	TRBV20-1	CSAIEGASETQYF	TGCAGTGCTATTGAGGGGGCGAGTGAGACCCAGTACTTC
few	NA	TRBJ1-1	TRBV7-3	CASSQYTLEAFF	TGTGCCAGCAGCCAATACACCCTTGAAGCTTTCTTT
NA	NA	TRBJ2-7	TRBV7-7	CASSSRVAEYYEQYF	TGTGCCAGCAGCTCCCGGGTAGCGGAGTACTACGAGCAGTACTTC
NA	NA	TRBJ2-7	TRBV6-6	CASSYGSGTSYF	TGTGCCAGCAGTTACGGTTCAGGCACCAGCTACTTC
NA	NA	TRBJ2-4	TRBV27	CASSLSLPGAKNIQYF	TGTGCCAGCAGTTTATCCCTACCGGGAGCCAAAAACATTCAGTACTTC
NA	NA	TRBJ1-2	TRBV7-3	CASSFAREVGGYTF	TGTGCCAGCAGCTTCGCCAGGGAGGTGGGTGGCTACACCTTC
NA	NA	TRBJ2-1	TRBV4-2	CASSQDTIGVAEFF	TGTGCCAGCAGCCAAGATACGATAGGAGTAGCTGAGTTCTTC
NA	TRBD1	TRBJ1-1	TRBV5-3	CARSSLADRRGNTEAFF	TGTGCCAGAAGCTCCCTGGCGGACAGGCGTGGGAACACTGAAGCTTTCTTT
few	NA	TRBJ2-7	TRBV27	CASSLWGRLAGEQYF	TGTGCCAGCAGTTTATGGGGGAGGCTTGCCGGCGAGCAGTACTTC
NA	TRBD1	TRBJ1-5	TRBV30	CAWSVGGTGPNQPQHF	TGTGCCTGGAGTGTAGGTGGGACAGGGCCTAATCAGCCCCAGCATTTT
NA	TRBD1	TRBJ1-1	TRBV5-1	CASSLASGTGMMNTEAFF	TGCGCCAGCAGCTTGGCGTCCGGGACAGGGATGATGAACACTGAAGCTTTCTTT
NA	TRBD2	TRBJ2-1	TRBV6-6	CASSLILAVRNEQFF	TGTGCCAGCAGTTTGATACTAGCGGTCCGCAATGAGCAGTTCTTC
NA	NA	TRBJ2-1	TRBV5-1	CASSPPPQYNEQFF	TGCGCCAGCAGCCCTCCGCCCCAGTACAATGAGCAGTTCTTC
NA	NA	TRBJ1-2	TRBV4-1	CASSQAGQVYGYTF	TGCGCCAGCAGCCAAGCCGGACAAGTCTATGGCTACACCTTC
once	TRBD2	TRBJ2-1	TRBV24-1	CATSKLADSYNEQFF	TGTGCCACCAGTAAACTAGCGGACTCCTACAATGAGCAGTTCTTC
NA	TRBD1	TRBJ2-7	TRBV7-2	CASSLQGANHEQYF	TGTGCCAGCAGCTTACAGGGGGCGAACCACGAGCAGTACTTC
NA	NA	TRBJ1-1	TRBV7-2	CASSLGRGHTEAFF	TGTGCCAGCAGCTTGGGCAGGGGTCACACTGAAGCTTTCTTT
NA	NA	TRBJ2-1	TRBV4-1	CASSQDGEAYNEQFF	TGCGCCAGCAGCCAAGATGGTGAGGCATACAATGAGCAGTTCTTC
NA	NA	TRBJ2-2	TRBV10-3	CAISEPGGANTGELFF	TGTGCCATCAGTGAGCCAGGAGGCGCAAACACCGGGGAGCTGTTTTTT
NA	NA	TRBJ1-6	TRBV27	CASSYTDWGAISPLHF	TGTGCCAGCAGTTACACGGATTGGGGAGCTATTTCACCCCTCCACTTT